The table lists the clone carrying this T cell receptor (beta chain) with many counts. The target antigen is unknown. This sample stems from a study of T cells in Graves' hyperthyroidism and ophthalmopathy. Study conclusions and caveats: Among clonotypes expanded in thyroid above 0.001, most were also found in blood.

In germline, CDR1 is SGHAT, CDR2 FQDESV (reference sequence). CDR3 length: 18 residues. Trimming removed 3 bases from V and 2 bases from J; junction bases left unmatched: 14. From approximately 9.5 ml of fresh peripheral blood, PBMCs were isolated. Amplification of TCR beta CDR3 regions was performed using RNA transcripts as template. TCR CDR3 underwent first-round RT-PCR with the HTBI primer set. TCRdb re-analysed the multiplex PCR reads in MiXCR, keeping a single row per CDR3 protein. The sample lists a few hundred thousand distinct CDR3 sequences, around 21% seen once, with approximately 25% in the top ten.

The receptor was derived from a man younger than 35 with Graves' hyperthyroidism. The sequenced sample consisted of blood. The gene calls are TRBV11-1 and TRBJ2-5, with TRBD2 matching over 8 bases. This chain's CDR3 is CASSLGLAGPTSQETQYF. The DNA for the CDR3 is TGTGCCAGCAGCTTGGGTCTAGCGGGCCCTACTTCTCAAGAGACCCAGTACTTC.